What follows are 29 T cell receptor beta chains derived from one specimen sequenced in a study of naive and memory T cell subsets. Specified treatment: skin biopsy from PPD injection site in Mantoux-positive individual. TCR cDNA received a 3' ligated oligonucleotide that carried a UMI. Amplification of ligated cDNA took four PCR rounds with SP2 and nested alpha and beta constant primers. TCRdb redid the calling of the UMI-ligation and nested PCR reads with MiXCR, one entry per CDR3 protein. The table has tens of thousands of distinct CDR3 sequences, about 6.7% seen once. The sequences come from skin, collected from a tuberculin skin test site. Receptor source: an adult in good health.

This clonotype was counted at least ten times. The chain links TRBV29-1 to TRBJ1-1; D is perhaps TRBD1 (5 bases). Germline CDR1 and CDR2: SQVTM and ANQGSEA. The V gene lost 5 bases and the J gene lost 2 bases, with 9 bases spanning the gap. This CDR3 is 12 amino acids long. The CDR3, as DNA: TGCAGCGTTAGGGGCTTAAACACTGAAGCTTTCTTT. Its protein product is CSVRGLNTEAFF.

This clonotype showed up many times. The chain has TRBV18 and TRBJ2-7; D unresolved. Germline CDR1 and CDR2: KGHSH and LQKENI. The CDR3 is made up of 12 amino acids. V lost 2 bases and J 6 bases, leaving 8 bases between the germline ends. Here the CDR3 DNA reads TGTGCCAGCTCACCAATGGCAATCGAGCAGTACTTC. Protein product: CASSPMAIEQYF.

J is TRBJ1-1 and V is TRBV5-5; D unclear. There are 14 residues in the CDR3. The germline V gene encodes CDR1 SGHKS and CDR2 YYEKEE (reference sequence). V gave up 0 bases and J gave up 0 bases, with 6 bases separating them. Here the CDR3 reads CASSLEQLNTEAFF. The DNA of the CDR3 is TGTGCCAGCAGCTTGGAACAGCTGAACACTGAAGCTTTCTTT. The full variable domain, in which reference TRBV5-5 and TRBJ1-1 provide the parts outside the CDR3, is DAGVTQSPTHLIKTRGQQVTLRCSPISGHKSVSWYQQVLGQGPQFIFQYYEKEERGRGNFPDRFSARQFPNYSSELNVNALLLGDSALYLCASSLEQLNTEAFFGQGTRLTVV.

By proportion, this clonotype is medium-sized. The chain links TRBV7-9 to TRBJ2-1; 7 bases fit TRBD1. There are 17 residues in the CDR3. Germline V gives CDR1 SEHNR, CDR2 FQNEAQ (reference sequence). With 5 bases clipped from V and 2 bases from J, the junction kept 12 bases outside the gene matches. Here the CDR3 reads CASSTTWGTAAYNEQFF. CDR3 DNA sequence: TGTGCCAGCAGCACCACATGGGGGACAGCAGCCTACAATGAGCAGTTCTTC.

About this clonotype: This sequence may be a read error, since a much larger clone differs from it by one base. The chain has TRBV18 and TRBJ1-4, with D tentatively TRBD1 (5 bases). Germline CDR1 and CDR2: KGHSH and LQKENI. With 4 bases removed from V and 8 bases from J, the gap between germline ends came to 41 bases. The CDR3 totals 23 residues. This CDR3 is CASSHQRLGLLTPGGLIGEKLFF. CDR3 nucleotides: TGTGCCAGCTCACATCAACGTCTGGGACTCCTCACGCCAGGAGGGTTAATAGGGGAAAAACTGTTTTTT.

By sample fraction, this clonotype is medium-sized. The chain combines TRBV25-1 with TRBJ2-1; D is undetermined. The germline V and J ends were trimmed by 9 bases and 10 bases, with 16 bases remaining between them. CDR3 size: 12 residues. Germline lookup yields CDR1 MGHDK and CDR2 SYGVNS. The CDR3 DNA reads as TGTGCCAGGGTGGATGGGGTCTGGGAGCAGTTCTTC. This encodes CARVDGVWEQFF.

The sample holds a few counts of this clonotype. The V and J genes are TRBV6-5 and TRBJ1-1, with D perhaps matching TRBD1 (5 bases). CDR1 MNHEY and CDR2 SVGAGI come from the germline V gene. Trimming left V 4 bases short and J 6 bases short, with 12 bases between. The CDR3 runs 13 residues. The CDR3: CASSSGQWAEAFF. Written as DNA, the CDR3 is TGTGCCAGCAGTTCAGGGCAGTGGGCTGAAGCTTTCTTT.

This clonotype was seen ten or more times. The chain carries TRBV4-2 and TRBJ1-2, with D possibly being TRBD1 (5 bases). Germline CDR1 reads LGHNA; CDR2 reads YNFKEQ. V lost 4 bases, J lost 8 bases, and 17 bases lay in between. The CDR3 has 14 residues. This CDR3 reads CASSPLTGADGYTF. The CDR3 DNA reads TGTGCCAGCAGCCCCTTAACAGGCGCTGACGGCTACACCTTC.

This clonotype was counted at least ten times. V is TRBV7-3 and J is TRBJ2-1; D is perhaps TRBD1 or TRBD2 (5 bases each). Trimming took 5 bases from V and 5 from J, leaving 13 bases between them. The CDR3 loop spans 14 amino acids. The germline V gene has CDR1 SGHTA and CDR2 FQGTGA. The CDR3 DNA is TGTGCCAGCAGCCGGGGCCAGGGTCACAATGAGCAGTTCTTC. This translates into CASSRGQGHNEQFF.

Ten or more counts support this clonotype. The CDR3 loop is CASSLSPAGELFF. The CDR3 DNA reads as TGTGCCAGCAGCCTCTCCCCGGCCGGGGAGCTGTTTTTT. The chain links TRBV7-8 to TRBJ2-2; D gene unclear. Germline CDR1 is SGHVS and CDR2 is FQNEAQ. V shed 5 bases and J shed 6 bases, with 10 bases lying between them. The CDR3 spans 13 residues.

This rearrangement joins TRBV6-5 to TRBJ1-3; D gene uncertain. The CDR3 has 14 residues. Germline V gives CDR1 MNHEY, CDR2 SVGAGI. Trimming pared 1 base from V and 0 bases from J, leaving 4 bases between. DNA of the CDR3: TGTGCCAGCAGTTACTTGAGCTCTGGAAACACCATATATTTT. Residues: CASSYLSSGNTIYF.

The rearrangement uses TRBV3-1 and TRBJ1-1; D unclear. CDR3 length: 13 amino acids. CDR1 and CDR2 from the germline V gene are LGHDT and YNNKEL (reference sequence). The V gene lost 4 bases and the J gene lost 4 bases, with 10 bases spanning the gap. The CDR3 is CASSRGGVTEAFF. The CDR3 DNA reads TGTGCCAGCAGCCGGGGTGGCGTCACTGAAGCTTTCTTT. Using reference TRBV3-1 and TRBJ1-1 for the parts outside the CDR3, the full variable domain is DTAVSQTPKYLVTQMGNDKSIKCEQNLGHDTMYWYKQDSKKFLKIMFSYNNKELIINETVPNRFSPKSPDKAHLNLHINSLELGDSAVYFCASSRGGVTEAFFGQGTRLTVV.

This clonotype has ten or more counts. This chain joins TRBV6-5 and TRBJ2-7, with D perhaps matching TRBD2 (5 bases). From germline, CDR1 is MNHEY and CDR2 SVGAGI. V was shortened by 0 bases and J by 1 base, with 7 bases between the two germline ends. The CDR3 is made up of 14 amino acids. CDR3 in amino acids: CASSYSAGSYEQYF. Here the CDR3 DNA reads TGTGCCAGCAGTTACTCTGCGGGTTCCTACGAGCAGTACTTC.

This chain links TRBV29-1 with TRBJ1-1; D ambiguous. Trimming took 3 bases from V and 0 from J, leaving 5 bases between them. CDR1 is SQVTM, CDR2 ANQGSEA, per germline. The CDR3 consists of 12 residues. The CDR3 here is CSVDPVNTEAFF. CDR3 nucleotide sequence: TGCAGCGTTGATCCCGTGAACACTGAAGCTTTCTTT.

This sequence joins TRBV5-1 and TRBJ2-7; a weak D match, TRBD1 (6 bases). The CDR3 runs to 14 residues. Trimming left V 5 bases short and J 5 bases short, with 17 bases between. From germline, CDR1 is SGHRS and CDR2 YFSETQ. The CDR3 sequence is CASRSRTALDEQYF. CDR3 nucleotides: TGCGCCAGCAGATCCCGGACAGCCCTCGACGAGCAGTACTTC.

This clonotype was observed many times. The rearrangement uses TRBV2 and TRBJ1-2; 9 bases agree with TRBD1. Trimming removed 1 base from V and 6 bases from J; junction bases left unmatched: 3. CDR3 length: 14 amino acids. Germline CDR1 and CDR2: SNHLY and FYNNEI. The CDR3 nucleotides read TGTGCCAGCAGTGAAGACAGGGGGCGCGATGGCTACACCTTC. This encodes CASSEDRGRDGYTF. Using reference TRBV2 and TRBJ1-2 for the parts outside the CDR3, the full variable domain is EPEVTQTPSHQVTQMGQEVILRCVPISNHLYFYWYRQILGQKVEFLVSFYNNEISEKSEIFDDQFSVERPDGSNFTLKIRSTKLEDSAMYFCASSEDRGRDGYTFGSGTRLTVV.

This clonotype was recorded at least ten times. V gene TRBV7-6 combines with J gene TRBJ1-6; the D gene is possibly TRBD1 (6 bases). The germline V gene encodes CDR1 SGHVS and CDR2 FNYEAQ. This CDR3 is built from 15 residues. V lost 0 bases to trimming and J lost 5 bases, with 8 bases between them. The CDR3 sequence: CASSLASGDNSPLHF. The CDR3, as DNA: TGTGCCAGCAGCTTAGCTTCAGGGGATAATTCACCCCTCCACTTT.

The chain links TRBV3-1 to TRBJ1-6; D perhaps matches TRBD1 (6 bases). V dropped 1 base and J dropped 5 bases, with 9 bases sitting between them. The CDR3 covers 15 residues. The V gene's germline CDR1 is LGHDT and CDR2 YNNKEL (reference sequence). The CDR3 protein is CASSQGDTNNSPLHF. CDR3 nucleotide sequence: TGTGCCAGCAGCCAAGGGGACACAAATAATTCACCCCTCCACTTT.

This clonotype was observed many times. The CDR3 coding sequence is TGCGCCAGCAGCTTGGTCCCGGGGTCAACAGATACGCAGTATTTT. It yields the protein CASSLVPGSTDTQYF. The chain uses TRBV5-1 and TRBJ2-3, with D tentatively TRBD2 (5 bases). The CDR3 runs to 15 residues. V was shortened by 0 bases and J by 3 bases, with 11 bases between the two germline ends. Looked up from germline, CDR1 is SGHRS and CDR2 is YFSETQ.

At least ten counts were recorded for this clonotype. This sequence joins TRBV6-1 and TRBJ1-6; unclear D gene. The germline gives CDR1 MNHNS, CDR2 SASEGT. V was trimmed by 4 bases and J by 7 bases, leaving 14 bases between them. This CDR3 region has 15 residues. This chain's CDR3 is CASSGSGSGNSPLHF. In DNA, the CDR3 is TGTGCCAGCAGTGGCTCCGGGAGCGGGAATTCACCCCTCCACTTT.

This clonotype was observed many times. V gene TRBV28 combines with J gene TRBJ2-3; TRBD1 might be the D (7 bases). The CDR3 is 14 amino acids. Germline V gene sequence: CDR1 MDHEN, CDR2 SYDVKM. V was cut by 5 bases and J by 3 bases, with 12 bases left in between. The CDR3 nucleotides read TGTGCCAGCAGTGCAGGGGGGACGACAGATACGCAGTATTTT. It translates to CASSAGGTTDTQYF.

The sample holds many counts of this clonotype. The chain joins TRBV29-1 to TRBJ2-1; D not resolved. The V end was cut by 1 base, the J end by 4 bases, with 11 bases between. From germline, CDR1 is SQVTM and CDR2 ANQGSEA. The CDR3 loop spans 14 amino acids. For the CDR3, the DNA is TGCAGCGTTGAAGTAAGTTGGGGATACAATGAGCAGTTCTTC. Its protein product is CSVEVSWGYNEQFF.

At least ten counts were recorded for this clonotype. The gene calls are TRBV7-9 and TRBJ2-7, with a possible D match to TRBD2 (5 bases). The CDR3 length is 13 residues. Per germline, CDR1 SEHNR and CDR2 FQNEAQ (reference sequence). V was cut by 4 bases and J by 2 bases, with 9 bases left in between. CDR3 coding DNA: TGTGCCAGCAGCTCAGTAGCGCCCTACGAGCAGTACTTC. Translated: CASSSVAPYEQYF.

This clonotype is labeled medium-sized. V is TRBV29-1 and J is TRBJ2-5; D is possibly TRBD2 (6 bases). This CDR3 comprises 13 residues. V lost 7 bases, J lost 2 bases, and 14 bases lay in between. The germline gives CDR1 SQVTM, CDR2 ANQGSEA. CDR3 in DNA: TGCAGCGGGCAACGGAGGGCACAAGAGACCCAGTACTTC. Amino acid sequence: CSGQRRAQETQYF.

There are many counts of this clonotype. Here the CDR3 reads CAISESNSGGANTGELFF. CDR3 bases: TGTGCCATCAGTGAGTCGAATAGCGGGGGCGCGAACACCGGGGAGCTGTTTTTT. The V and J genes are TRBV10-3 and TRBJ2-2, with TRBD2 identical over 9 bases. The V and J ends lost 0 bases and 0 bases, in that order; junction bases with no gene match: 5. CDR3 size: 18 residues. The germline V gene encodes CDR1 ENHRY and CDR2 SYGVKD.

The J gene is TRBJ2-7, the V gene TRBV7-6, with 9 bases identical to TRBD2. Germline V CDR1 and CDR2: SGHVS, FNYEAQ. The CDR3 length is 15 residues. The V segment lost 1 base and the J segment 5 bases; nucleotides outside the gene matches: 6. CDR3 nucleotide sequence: TGTGCCAGCAGCTTAGTGGGCGGGGGGGCCCACGAGCAGTACTTC. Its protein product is CASSLVGGGAHEQYF.

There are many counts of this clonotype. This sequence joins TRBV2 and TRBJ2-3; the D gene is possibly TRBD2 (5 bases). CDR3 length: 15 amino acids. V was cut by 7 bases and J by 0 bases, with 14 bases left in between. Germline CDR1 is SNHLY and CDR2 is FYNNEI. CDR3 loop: CASKLRDASTDTQYF. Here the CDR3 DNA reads TGTGCCAGCAAACTCCGGGATGCTAGCACAGATACGCAGTATTTT.

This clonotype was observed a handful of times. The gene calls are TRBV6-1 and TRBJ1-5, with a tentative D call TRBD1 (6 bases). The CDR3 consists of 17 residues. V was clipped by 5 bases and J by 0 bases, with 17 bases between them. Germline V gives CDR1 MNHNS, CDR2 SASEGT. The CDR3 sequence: CASSTTIGGNSNQPQHF. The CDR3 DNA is TGTGCCAGCAGTACCACCATAGGGGGGAATAGCAATCAGCCCCAGCATTTT.

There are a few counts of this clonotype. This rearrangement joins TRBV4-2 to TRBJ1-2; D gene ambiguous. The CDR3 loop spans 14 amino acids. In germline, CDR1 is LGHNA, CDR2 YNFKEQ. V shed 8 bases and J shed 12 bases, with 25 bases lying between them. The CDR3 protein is CASRSTDWTGGDTF. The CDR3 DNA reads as TGTGCCAGCCGTAGTACGGATTGGACTGGAGGCGACACCTTC.